These 26 T cell receptor beta chains originate from one sample sequenced in a study of T cell changes during pregnancy in multiple sclerosis. Measured with immunoSEQ multiplex PCR; TCRdb has only the in-frame clones, and not every one. The data contain just under 65,000 clones, roughly 92% of them singletons. The specimen was CD8+ T cells from peripheral blood mononuclear cells, collected in the second trimester of pregnancy. These receptor sequences come from a female donor with multiple sclerosis, enrolled in a pregnancy study.

The J gene is TRBJ1-1, the V gene TRBV15, with 9 positions matching TRBD1. Losses at the gene ends were 0 bases for V and 5 bases for J; bases not matched to a gene: 7. Germline CDR1 and CDR2: LNHNV and YYDKDF (reference sequence). This CDR3 is built from 16 residues. CDR3 nucleotide sequence: TGTGCCACCAGCAGAGATAAGGGACAGGGAAGAACTGAAGCTTTCTTT. It translates to CATSRDKGQGRTEAFF.

CDR3 protein: CASSPWQGYYGYTF. The CDR3 DNA follows: TGTGCCAGCAGCCCCTGGCAGGGATACTATGGCTACACCTTC. The V call is TRBV5-6, the J call TRBJ1-2; weak D call: TRBD1 (5 bases). The germline gives CDR1 SGHDT, CDR2 YYEEEE. Trimming took 4 bases from V and 3 from J, leaving 13 bases between them. There are 14 residues in the CDR3.

The chain uses TRBV4-1 and TRBJ1-1; possibly TRBD1 for D (6 bases). Germline CDR1 is MGHRA and CDR2 is YSYEKL. V was shortened by 5 bases and J by 0 bases, with 13 bases between the two germline ends. The CDR3 totals 15 residues. CDR3 region: CASSYTGQLNTEAFF. The CDR3 nucleotides read TGCGCCAGCAGCTACACAGGGCAATTGAACACTGAAGCTTTCTTT.

This clone was found once. The V call is TRBV10-2, the J call TRBJ2-3; 7 bases are a match to TRBD2. Trimming cost V 6 bases and J 0 bases; bases outside gene matches: 6. The CDR3 consists of 15 residues. Germline V lookup: CDR1 WSHSY, CDR2 SAAADI. CDR3 region: CASRLLAQSTDTQYF. The CDR3 coding sequence is TGCGCCAGCAGATTACTAGCGCAAAGCACAGATACGCAGTATTTT.

The V gene is TRBV7-9, the J gene TRBJ2-7; D perhaps matches TRBD2 (6 bases). The CDR3 is 13 residues long. Trimming stripped 5 bases from V and 1 base from J, with 9 bases between. CDR1 is SEHNR and CDR2 is FQNEAQ in the germline V gene (reference sequence). The CDR3: CASSEGLSYEQYF. CDR3 bases: TGTGCCAGCAGCGAAGGACTATCCTACGAGCAGTACTTC.

The chain joins TRBV19 to TRBJ1-2, with D possibly being TRBD1 (5 bases). The CDR3 contains 13 residues. Germline V gene data show CDR1 as LNHDA and CDR2 as SQIVND (reference sequence). Trimming shortened V by 1 base and J by 6 bases, and 9 bases separated the two germline ends. DNA of the CDR3: TGTGCCAGTAGTATAGTTGGCAGGGATGGCTACACCTTC. This encodes CASSIVGRDGYTF.

The rearrangement uses TRBV27 and TRBJ2-1; TRBD2 agrees at 11 bases. Unmatched junction bases numbered 6, after V lost 4 bases and J lost 10 bases. Germline V gives CDR1 MNHEY, CDR2 SMNVEV (reference sequence). There are 14 residues in the CDR3. This chain's CDR3 is CASSSLRTSGEQFF. The CDR3 DNA reads as TGTGCCAGCAGTTCCCTTCGGACTAGCGGGGAGCAGTTCTTC.

The chain is built from TRBV27 and TRBJ2-7; 10 bases fit TRBD1. The J segment lost 6 bases and the V segment lost 6 bases, leaving 8 bases of the junction unmatched. CDR1 and CDR2 (germline): MNHEY, SMNVEV (reference sequence). This CDR3 contains 14 residues. DNA for the CDR3: TGTGCCAGCAGCTCTCGACAGGGGGCGGGCGAGCAGTACTTC. Protein: CASSSRQGAGEQYF.

V is TRBV5-1 and J is TRBJ2-1, with 12 positions matching TRBD2. This CDR3 is 14 amino acids long. J was trimmed by 7 bases and V by 4 bases; bases with no gene match: 3. Germline V gene lookup returns CDR1 SGHRS and CDR2 YFSETQ. In nucleotides, the CDR3 is TGCGCCAGCAGCCAGACTAGCGGGAGAAATGAGCAGTTCTTC. Translated: CASSQTSGRNEQFF. Supplemented by reference TRBV5-1 and TRBJ2-1, the full variable domain reads KAGVTQTPRYLIKTRGQQVTLSCSPISGHRSVSWYQQTPGQGLQFLFEYFSETQRNKGNFPGRFSGRQFSNSRSEMNVSTLELGDSALYLCASSQTSGRNEQFFGPGTRLTVL.

The chain couples TRBV19 to TRBJ2-1; 7 bases fit TRBD2. The CDR3 totals 15 residues. J was trimmed by 0 bases and V by 5 bases; bases with no gene match: 4. Germline lookup yields CDR1 LNHDA and CDR2 SQIVND (reference sequence). CDR3 DNA: TGTGCCAGTAGTTCGGGACTAAGCTCCTACAATGAGCAGTTCTTC. Translating it yields CASSSGLSSYNEQFF.

The gene calls are TRBV7-9 and TRBJ2-2, with D hard to call. The germline gives CDR1 SEHNR, CDR2 FQNEAQ (reference sequence). CDR3 length: 14 residues. The V end was cut by 9 bases, the J end by 1 base, with 12 bases between. The CDR3 loop reads CARSEALNTGELFF. CDR3 bases: TGTGCCAGAAGCGAGGCGCTGAACACCGGGGAGCTGTTTTTT.

This clone was found a few times. The J gene is TRBJ1-1, the V gene TRBV6-4; 7 nucleotides agree with TRBD1. J was trimmed by 0 bases and V by 6 bases; bases with no gene match: 7. The CDR3 totals 15 residues. The germline V gene has CDR1 MRHNA and CDR2 SNTAGT. In DNA, the CDR3 is TGTGCCAGCAGGGACCTCGACAGGGTGAACACTGAAGCTTTCTTT. Encoded protein: CASRDLDRVNTEAFF.

The chain links TRBV5-1 to TRBJ1-1; 9 positions agree with TRBD1. With 6 bases clipped from V and 0 bases from J, the junction kept 9 bases outside the gene matches. The germline CDR1 and CDR2 sequences are SGHRS and YFSETQ. The CDR3 covers 16 residues. CDR3 in amino acids: CASNTGTGPLNTEAFF. The DNA of the CDR3 is TGCGCCAGCAACACCGGGACAGGGCCACTGAACACTGAAGCTTTCTTT. The full variable domain, in which reference TRBV5-1 and TRBJ1-1 provide the parts outside the CDR3, is KAGVTQTPRYLIKTRGQQVTLSCSPISGHRSVSWYQQTPGQGLQFLFEYFSETQRNKGNFPGRFSGRQFSNSRSEMNVSTLELGDSALYLCASNTGTGPLNTEAFFGQGTRLTVV.

The chain has TRBV6-6 and TRBJ1-4; possibly TRBD1 for D (6 bases). V dropped 2 bases and J dropped 7 bases, with 11 bases sitting between them. Germline-derived CDR1 and CDR2 are MNHNY and SVGAGI (reference sequence). The CDR3 is 14 residues long. CDR3 DNA: TGTGCCAGCAGTTACATGGACAGTAGTGAAAAACTGTTTTTT. Translated: CASSYMDSSEKLFF.

V gene TRBV4-1 combines with J gene TRBJ2-3; TRBD2 aligns across 11 bases. CDR1 is MGHRA and CDR2 is YSYEKL in the germline V gene. The length of the CDR3 is 16 residues. The trim removed 4 bases at V and 8 bases at J, leaving 11 bases unmatched. CDR3 DNA sequence: TGCGCCAGCAGCCTGGGACTAGCGGCGACCGCGATTACGCAGTATTTT. Translation: CASSLGLAATAITQYF.

This chain uses TRBV11-2 with TRBJ1-2, with 12 bases aligning to TRBD1. V shed 3 bases, J shed 7 bases, and the junction held 0 bases outside the gene matches. This CDR3 is 13 amino acids long. In germline, CDR1 is SGHAT, CDR2 FQNNGV. CDR3 sequence reads: CASSLGQGAGYTF. The CDR3 DNA reads as TGTGCCAGCAGCTTGGGACAGGGGGCTGGCTACACCTTC.

The chain employs TRBV27 and TRBJ1-1; 7 positions match TRBD1. This CDR3 has 17 amino acids. Per the germline V gene, CDR1 is MNHEY and CDR2 is SMNVEV (reference sequence). The trim removed 5 bases at V and 0 bases at J, leaving 12 bases unmatched. The CDR3: CASSPLVAGGMNTEAFF. The CDR3 nucleotides are TGTGCCAGCAGTCCACTCGTCGCAGGGGGGATGAACACTGAAGCTTTCTTT.

This clone was recorded only once. This chain's CDR3 is CASSLSRGQGLSGEQFF. In DNA form, the CDR3 reads TGTGCCAGCTCACTGAGCCGGGGACAGGGTCTCTCTGGTGAGCAGTTCTTC. V and J are TRBV18 and TRBJ2-1; TRBD1 aligns across 9 bases. The CDR3 runs 17 residues. V lost 4 bases, J lost 9 bases, and 16 bases stayed unmatched. Germline CDR1 is KGHSH and CDR2 is LQKENI.

The chain combines TRBV28 with TRBJ2-7, with TRBD2 matching over 8 bases. J lost 4 bases, V lost 1 base, and 6 bases had no gene match. The CDR3 consists of 15 residues. Germline CDR1 MDHEN, CDR2 SYDVKM. The CDR3 DNA reads TGTGCCAGCAGTTTATCAGCGGGAGAGGAGTACGAGCAGTACTTC. This gives the protein CASSLSAGEEYEQYF.

The V and J genes are TRBV19 and TRBJ2-7, with 9 bases fitting TRBD1. The CDR3 is made up of 13 amino acids. Per germline, CDR1 LNHDA and CDR2 SQIVND (reference sequence). The junction had 2 bases not matched to a gene; V was cut back by 5 bases and J by 3 bases. CDR3 bases: TGTGCCAGTAGTTGGGACAGGGACTACGAGCAGTACTTC. Encoded protein: CASSWDRDYEQYF.

The chain is built from TRBV2 and TRBJ2-1, with 13 bases aligning to TRBD2. The J segment lost 10 bases and the V segment lost 2 bases, leaving 14 bases of the junction unmatched. This CDR3 is 18 amino acids long. Germline values: CDR1 SNHLY, CDR2 FYNNEI. In nucleotides, the CDR3 is TGTGCCAGCAGTGAATGGGCCGGACTAGCGGGGGAGGGGGGGGAGCAGTTCTTC. It yields the protein CASSEWAGLAGEGGEQFF.

The chain joins TRBV30 to TRBJ2-7, with no clear D. Germline assignment: CDR1 GTSNPN and CDR2 SVGIG (reference sequence). CDR3 length equals 12 residues. The V end was cut by 2 bases, the J end by 2 bases, with 7 bases between. The CDR3 coding sequence is TGTGCCTGGAGTTCCGTAGCCTACGAGCAGTACTTC. Protein sequence: CAWSSVAYEQYF.

The CDR3 coding sequence is TGTGCCAGCTACGGAGGGGGCGACTCCTACGAGCAGTACTTC. Protein: CASYGGGDSYEQYF. The chain recombines TRBV21-1 with TRBJ2-7; the table's D call TRBD1 went unverified against the DNA. TRBV21-1 constitutes a pseudogene. This CDR3 is 14 amino acids long.

The chain carries TRBV19 and TRBJ2-1; 9 positions match TRBD1. CDR1 and CDR2 from the germline V gene are LNHDA and SQIVND (reference sequence). CDR3 size: 15 residues. V trimming: 5 bases; J trimming: 3 bases; junction bases outside the gene matches: 5. CDR3 bases: TGTGCCAGTAGTGACGGACAGGGGCACTACAATGAGCAGTTCTTC. As protein: CASSDGQGHYNEQFF.

The rearrangement links TRBV30 to TRBJ2-7, with 7 bases matching TRBD1. CDR1 and CDR2 (germline): GTSNPN, SVGIG (reference sequence). CDR3 length: 15 amino acids. V lost 2 bases to trimming and J lost 2 bases; unmatched junction nucleotides: 9. CDR3 in DNA: TGTGCCTGGAGTCCGCCGACAGGGTTCCCCTACGAGCAGTACTTC. Translating gives CAWSPPTGFPYEQYF.

This chain connects TRBV28 to TRBJ2-7, with 8 bases that match TRBD1. V lost 6 bases to trimming and J lost 3 bases; unmatched junction nucleotides: 13. Germline assignment: CDR1 MDHEN and CDR2 SYDVKM. The CDR3 is 16 amino acids. The CDR3 reads CASSPTGRGRIYEQYF. The CDR3 nucleotides are TGTGCCAGCAGCCCTACTGGCAGGGGGCGCATCTACGAGCAGTACTTC.